This TCR beta chain emerged from a study of response to subunit inactivated influenza vaccine. Points from the study as a whole: The authors suggested that every seasonal influenza vaccination recruits few new T cells.

MiXCR was run by TCRdb on the RT-PCR reads, yielding one entry per CDR3 protein. The sample consists of 500,000 to 600,000 distinct CDR3 sequences, approximately 16% of them appearing once. CDR3 length: 14 residues. CDR1 SGHRS and CDR2 YFSETQ come from the germline V gene. With regard to this clonotype: Its antigen is undetermined. It may be a read error: a sequence one base away is much more abundant.

This specimen consisted of CD4+ T cells sorted from PBMCs, obtained about 23 months after vaccination. The chain is built from TRBV5-1 and TRBJ1-1; TRBD1 is a possible D gene (5 bases). The receptor was derived from a man between 50 and 70 years old who received an inactivated influenza vaccine. The CDR3 DNA is TGCACCAGCAGCTTCGGGGGGGAGGGCACTGAAGCTTTCTTT. Amino acid sequence: CTSSFGGEGTEAFF.